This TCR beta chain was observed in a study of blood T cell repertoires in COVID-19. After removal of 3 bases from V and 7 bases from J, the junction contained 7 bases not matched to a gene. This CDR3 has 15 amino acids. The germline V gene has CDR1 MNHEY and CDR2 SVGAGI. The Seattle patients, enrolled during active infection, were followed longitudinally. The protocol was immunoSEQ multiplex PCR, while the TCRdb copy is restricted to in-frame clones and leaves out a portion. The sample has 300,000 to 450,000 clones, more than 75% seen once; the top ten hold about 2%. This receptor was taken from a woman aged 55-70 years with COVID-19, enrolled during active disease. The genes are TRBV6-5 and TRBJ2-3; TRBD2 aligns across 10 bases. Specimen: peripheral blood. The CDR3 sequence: CASSYKRGGRHTQYF. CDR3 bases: TGTGCCAGCAGTTATAAGCGGGGGGGCCGACATACGCAGTATTTT.